A single sample is the source of the 26 T cell receptor beta chains below, sequenced in a study of shared clonotypes between healthy human individuals. Sequencing used immunoSEQ multiplex PCR; TCRdb keeps in-frame clones, though not all of them. Of 2 million to 3 million clones in the sample, 93% were seen once. Sequencing was carried out using naive CD4+ T cells from PBMCs. Subset noted: CD45RA+ positively selected. Receptors were obtained from a man aged 18-30 years in good health. Some clones in this sample may be carry-over from other donors' samples.

V usage is TRBV29-1 and J usage is TRBJ2-3, with no clear D. Looked up from germline, CDR1 is SQVTM and CDR2 is ANQGSEA. The CDR3 extends over 12 amino acids. V lost 0 bases to trimming and J lost 7 bases, with 8 bases between them. CDR3 in DNA: TGCAGCGTTGAAGAATCTCTGAATACGCAGTATTTT. Residues: CSVEESLNTQYF.

This chain uses TRBV6-4 with TRBJ2-3; D unclear. Trimming removed 2 bases from V and 8 bases from J, with 8 bases in between. The CDR3 is made up of 12 amino acids. CDR1 and CDR2 (germline): MRHNA, SNTAGT. CDR3 nucleotide sequence: TGTGCCAGCAGTGACGTGGGCGGTACGCAGTATTTT. Protein: CASSDVGGTQYF.

As to this clone: Additional DNA sequences in this sample encode the identical CDR3. V usage is TRBV5-1 and J usage is TRBJ2-3; D ambiguous. Germline CDR1 SGHRS, CDR2 YFSETQ. V lost 0 bases to trimming and J lost 6 bases, with 5 bases between them. This CDR3 spans 12 amino acids. The CDR3 sequence: CASSLEGDTQYF. The CDR3 DNA is TGCGCCAGCAGCTTGGAAGGGGATACGCAGTATTTT.

The chain is built from TRBV21-1 and TRBJ1-5; whether TRBD1, the table's D call, matches the DNA was not checked. TRBV21-1 is termed a pseudogene. The CDR3 is 14 amino acids. The CDR3 bases are TGTGCCAGCATAGGCAGGGGAAGCAATCAGCCCCAGCATTTT. This sequence encodes CASIGRGSNQPQHF.

This clone was observed a few times. This chain uses TRBV5-1 with TRBJ1-4; D unresolved. In germline, CDR1 is SGHRS, CDR2 YFSETQ. Trimming removed 0 bases at V and 8 bases at J, with 11 bases between. This CDR3 spans 14 amino acids. The CDR3 here is CASSLVKGDEKLFF. The DNA for the CDR3 is TGCGCCAGCAGCTTGGTTAAAGGCGACGAAAAACTGTTTTTT.

This chain uses TRBV19 with TRBJ2-3, with 7 bases fitting TRBD1. Germline V CDR1 and CDR2: LNHDA, SQIVND (reference sequence). V shed 6 bases, J shed 2 bases, and the junction held 5 bases outside the gene matches. The CDR3 has 14 amino acids. CDR3 coding DNA: TGTGCCAGTAGGACAACAGGGGCCACAGATACGCAGTATTTT. This codes for CASRTTGATDTQYF. Based on the CDR3 plus reference TRBV19 and TRBJ2-3, the full variable domain is DGGITQSPKYLFRKEGQNVTLSCEQNLNHDAMYWYRQDPGQGLRLIYYSQIVNDFQKGDIAEGYSVSREKKESFPLTVTSAQKNPTAFYLCASRTTGATDTQYFGPGTRLTVL.

J is TRBJ1-2 and V is TRBV6-5; 8 nucleotides line up with TRBD1. Germline V lookup: CDR1 MNHEY, CDR2 SVGAGI. V trimming: 6 bases; J trimming: 5 bases; junction bases outside the gene matches: 8. The CDR3 has 14 residues. CDR3 protein: CASSPQGARYGYTF. CDR3 nucleotide sequence: TGTGCCAGCAGCCCCCAGGGGGCGCGGTATGGCTACACCTTC.

V and J are TRBV7-9 and TRBJ2-5; D gene uncertain. Germline V gene data show CDR1 as SEHNR and CDR2 as FQNEAQ (reference sequence). The CDR3 loop spans 15 amino acids. Trimming left V 5 bases short and J 1 base short, with 14 bases between. CDR3 sequence: CASSIWGLGQETQYF. In nucleotides, the CDR3 is TGTGCCAGCAGCATCTGGGGATTGGGCCAAGAGACCCAGTACTTC.

The rearrangement joins TRBV9 to TRBJ2-7, with a tentative D call TRBD2 (7 bases). This CDR3 contains 15 residues. V was pared by 0 bases and J by 3 bases, with 13 bases between. Germline V gene lookup returns CDR1 SGDLS and CDR2 YYNGEE. The CDR3 sequence: CASSVGKGGNYEQYF. As DNA, the CDR3 is TGTGCCAGCAGCGTAGGCAAGGGGGGGAACTACGAGCAGTACTTC.

V gene TRBV5-5 combines with J gene TRBJ2-7; D unresolved. The CDR3 runs 14 residues. Trimming stripped 0 bases from V and 3 bases from J, with 10 bases between. Germline CDR1 SGHKS, CDR2 YYEKEE (reference sequence). The CDR3 DNA sequence: TGTGCCAGCAGCTTGGTCCAGTCTAACTACGAGCAGTACTTC. It yields the protein CASSLVQSNYEQYF.

The J gene is TRBJ1-5, the V gene TRBV11-2; no definite D call. Germline CDR1 reads SGHAT; CDR2 reads FQNNGV. CDR3 length: 13 residues. V dropped 3 bases and J dropped 4 bases, with 7 bases sitting between them. DNA of the CDR3: TGTGCCAGCAGCTTTGACACAAATCAGCCCCAGCATTTT. Amino acids: CASSFDTNQPQHF.

This clone was recorded only once. CDR3 region: CASSLAAGTSGPYQETQYF. CDR3 bases: TGTGCCAGCAGCCTAGCCGCGGGGACTAGCGGGCCGTACCAAGAGACCCAGTACTTC. The V call is TRBV21-1, the J call TRBJ2-5; the D call TRBD2 from the table was never checked on the DNA. TRBV21-1 counts as a pseudogene. CDR3 length: 19 amino acids.

The sample holds a few counts of this clone. The genes are TRBV5-1 and TRBJ2-2; no firm D call. Trimming removed 0 bases at V and 6 bases at J, with 12 bases between. Germline CDR1 and CDR2: SGHRS and YFSETQ. The CDR3 is 15 amino acids. The CDR3: CASSLAPGFPGELFF. DNA for the CDR3: TGCGCCAGCAGCTTGGCCCCGGGTTTCCCCGGGGAGCTGTTTTTT.

V is TRBV19 and J is TRBJ1-2; D may be TRBD1 (5 bases). Per germline, CDR1 LNHDA and CDR2 SQIVND (reference sequence). V dropped 6 bases and J dropped 6 bases, with 14 bases sitting between them. The CDR3 sequence is 13 residues long. The CDR3 DNA sequence: TGTGCCAGTAGAGGACAAACCGCGCATGGCTACACCTTC. Translated: CASRGQTAHGYTF.

This sequence joins TRBV5-6 and TRBJ1-3, with 7 bases matching TRBD1. The CDR3 totals 15 residues. Losses at the gene ends were 4 bases for V and 0 bases for J; bases not matched to a gene: 4. From germline, CDR1 is SGHDT and CDR2 YYEEEE. CDR3 sequence: CASSPGQSSGNTIYF. CDR3 nucleotide sequence: TGTGCCAGCAGCCCGGGACAGTCCTCTGGAAACACCATATATTTT. Full variable domain (missing parts from reference TRBV5-6 and TRBJ1-3): DAGVTQSPTHLIKTRGQQVTLRCSPKSGHDTVSWYQQALGQGPQFIFQYYEEEERQRGNFPDRFSGHQFPNYSSELNVNALLLGDSALYLCASSPGQSSGNTIYFGEGSWLTVV.

In its sample, this clone was seen once. This chain connects TRBV7-2 to TRBJ2-1; no definite D call. This CDR3 is 13 amino acids long. From germline, CDR1 is SGHTA and CDR2 FQGNSA. Trimming left V 3 bases short and J 7 bases short, with 10 bases between. CDR3 sequence (DNA): TGTGCCAGCAGCTTTGACCCCATGAATGAGCAGTTCTTC. Residues: CASSFDPMNEQFF.

The chain employs TRBV5-1 and TRBJ1-1; D is undetermined. The V end was cut by 0 bases, the J end by 0 bases, with 12 bases between. Per germline, CDR1 SGHRS and CDR2 YFSETQ. This CDR3 contains 16 residues. The CDR3 sequence is CASSLDPVGLNTEAFF. The CDR3 DNA reads as TGCGCCAGCAGCTTGGATCCGGTTGGGCTGAACACTGAAGCTTTCTTT.

This clone appeared a few times. This CDR3 is CAISEGQNSPLHF. CDR3 nucleotides: TGTGCCATCAGTGAGGGACAGAATTCACCCCTCCACTTT. The chain joins TRBV10-3 to TRBJ1-6, with D maybe TRBD1 (6 bases). Deletions cut 2 bases from V and 7 bases from J, with 6 bases between. The CDR3 length is 13 residues. Germline V gives CDR1 ENHRY, CDR2 SYGVKD.

The chain has TRBV25-1 and TRBJ1-3, with 8 nucleotides matching TRBD1. This CDR3 comprises 17 residues. V lost 4 bases to trimming and J lost 0 bases; unmatched junction nucleotides: 8. The germline V gene has CDR1 MGHDK and CDR2 SYGVNS. CDR3 in DNA: TGTGCCAGCAGTGGCGTATGGACAGGGAGCTCTGGAAACACCATATATTTT. As protein: CASSGVWTGSSGNTIYF.

The CDR3 DNA reads TGTGCCAGCAGTTTACGGGCTGGGAGTTCACCCCTCCACTTT. This translates into CASSLRAGSSPLHF. This chain links TRBV28 with TRBJ1-6; D gene unclear. Trimming took off 2 bases at V and 9 bases at J, with 11 bases between the two ends. Germline values: CDR1 MDHEN, CDR2 SYDVKM. The CDR3 is 14 residues long.

This clone occurred once. DNA of the CDR3: TGTGCCAGCAGCCACCTCGGACAGAACACTGAAGCTTTCTTT. It translates to CASSHLGQNTEAFF. The chain carries TRBV14 and TRBJ1-1, with D perhaps TRBD1 (5 bases). Germline loops: CDR1 SGHDN, CDR2 FVKESK. Trimming left V 3 bases short and J 1 base short, with 9 bases between. There are 14 residues in the CDR3.

As regards this clone: The sample has other DNA sequences that encode this CDR3 too. V is TRBV9 and J is TRBJ2-7; D ambiguous. This CDR3 has 14 residues. Deletions cut 0 bases from V and 0 bases from J, with 7 bases between. The germline gives CDR1 SGDLS, CDR2 YYNGEE. Here the CDR3 reads CASSVEVSSYEQYF. The CDR3, as DNA: TGTGCCAGCAGCGTAGAGGTGAGCTCCTACGAGCAGTACTTC.

This clone was seen once. This chain uses TRBV7-3 with TRBJ1-5; D is undetermined. Trimming shortened V by 6 bases and J by 1 base, and 13 bases separated the two germline ends. Germline V CDR1 and CDR2: SGHTA, FQGTGA. This CDR3 spans 15 amino acids. The CDR3 protein is CASRPNQDSNQPQHF. In DNA, the CDR3 is TGTGCCAGCAGACCTAACCAGGACAGCAATCAGCCCCAGCATTTT.

V gene TRBV7-2 combines with J gene TRBJ2-3; 9 bases agree with TRBD2. This CDR3 contains 17 residues. Germline CDR1 is SGHTA and CDR2 is FQGNSA. The J segment lost 2 bases and the V segment lost 0 bases, leaving 6 bases of the junction unmatched. CDR3 protein: CASSLALLAGPTDTQYF. In nucleotides, the CDR3 is TGTGCCAGCAGCTTAGCGCTACTAGCGGGCCCCACAGATACGCAGTATTTT.

Points on this clone: Other nucleotide sequences from this sample produce the same CDR3. The chain uses TRBV5-1 and TRBJ1-1; D is unresolved. V was shortened by 0 bases and J by 1 base, with 4 bases between the two germline ends. There are 13 residues in the CDR3. The germline V gene encodes CDR1 SGHRS and CDR2 YFSETQ. The CDR3 DNA reads TGCGCCAGCAGCTTGGTACCGAACACTGAAGCTTTCTTT. Its protein product is CASSLVPNTEAFF. The full variable domain, with the rest looked up from reference TRBV5-1 and TRBJ1-1, is KAGVTQTPRYLIKTRGQQVTLSCSPISGHRSVSWYQQTPGQGLQFLFEYFSETQRNKGNFPGRFSGRQFSNSRSEMNVSTLELGDSALYLCASSLVPNTEAFFGQGTRLTVV.

On this clone itself: Other DNA sequences in the same sample also yield this CDR3. The V and J genes are TRBV6-5 and TRBJ2-5, with 8 bases lining up with TRBD1. The V and J ends lost 6 bases and 5 bases, in that order; junction bases with no gene match: 5. CDR3 length equals 13 residues. Germline CDR1 MNHEY, CDR2 SVGAGI. This CDR3 is CASRRQGRETQYF. As DNA, the CDR3 is TGTGCCAGCAGGAGACAGGGGCGGGAGACCCAGTACTTC.